This TCR beta chain was recovered during a study of blood T cell repertoires in COVID-19. Study context: Some COVID-19 samples were acute and others convalescent; all came from the United States, Italy and Spain. PBMCs, B-cell-depleted T cells, or T cells provided the cDNA or gDNA that made up the material.

Original processing notes: Amplified reference gene primers provided the basis for estimating nucleated cell counts. The method was immunoSEQ multiplex PCR; TCRdb's version includes in-frame clones alone and lacks a portion of them. That table supplies the V and J calls and clone size; D and trimming were determined from the DNA. The table lists more than 95,000 clones, around 86% of them singletons, with around 5% in the top ten. The CDR3 loop spans 16 amino acids. CDR1 is KGHSH, CDR2 LQKENI, per germline. The V and J ends lost 0 bases and 7 bases respectively, with 18 bases between them. The sequence came from a human donor in a cohort sampled during active COVID-19. The sample was peripheral blood. The chain links TRBV18 to TRBJ2-5, with unresolved D. The CDR3 sequence: CASSPPSVAPGGTQYF. CDR3 bases: TGTGCCAGCTCACCACCGAGTGTGGCCCCAGGTGGGACCCAGTACTTC.